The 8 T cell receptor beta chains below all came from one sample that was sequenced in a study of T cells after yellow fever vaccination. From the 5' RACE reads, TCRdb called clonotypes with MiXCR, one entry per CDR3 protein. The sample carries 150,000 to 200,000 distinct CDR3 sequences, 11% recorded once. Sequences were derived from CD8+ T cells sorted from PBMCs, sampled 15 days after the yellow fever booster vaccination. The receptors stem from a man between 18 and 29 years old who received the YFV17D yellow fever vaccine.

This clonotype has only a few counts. This chain's CDR3 is CASSLPGAGGSADTQYF. Here the CDR3 DNA reads TGTGCCAGCAGCTTGCCGGGAGCGGGGGGATCGGCAGATACGCAGTATTTT. V usage is TRBV7-9 and J usage is TRBJ2-3, with TRBD2 matching over 9 bases. The V and J ends lost 3 bases and 4 bases, in that order; junction bases with no gene match: 11. From germline, CDR1 is SEHNR and CDR2 FQNEAQ (reference sequence). This CDR3 spans 17 amino acids.

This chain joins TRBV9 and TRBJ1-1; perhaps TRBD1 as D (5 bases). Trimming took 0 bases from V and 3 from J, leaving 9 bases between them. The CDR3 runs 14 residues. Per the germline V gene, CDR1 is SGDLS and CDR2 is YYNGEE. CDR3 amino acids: CASSVEVRDTEAFF. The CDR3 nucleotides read TGTGCCAGCAGCGTAGAAGTCAGGGACACTGAAGCTTTCTTT.

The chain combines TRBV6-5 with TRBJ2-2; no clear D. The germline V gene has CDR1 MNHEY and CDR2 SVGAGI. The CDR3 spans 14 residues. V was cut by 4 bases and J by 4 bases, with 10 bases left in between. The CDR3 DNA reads TGTGCCAGCAGTTGGATAGGACGCACCGGGGAGCTGTTTTTT. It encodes CASSWIGRTGELFF.

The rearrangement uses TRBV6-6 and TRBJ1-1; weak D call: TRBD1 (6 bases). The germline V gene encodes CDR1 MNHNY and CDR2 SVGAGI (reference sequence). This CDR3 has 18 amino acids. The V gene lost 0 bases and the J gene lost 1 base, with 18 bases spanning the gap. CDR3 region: CASSYSKSWGATNTEAFF. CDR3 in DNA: TGTGCCAGCAGTTACTCGAAAAGTTGGGGGGCGACGAACACTGAAGCTTTCTTT.

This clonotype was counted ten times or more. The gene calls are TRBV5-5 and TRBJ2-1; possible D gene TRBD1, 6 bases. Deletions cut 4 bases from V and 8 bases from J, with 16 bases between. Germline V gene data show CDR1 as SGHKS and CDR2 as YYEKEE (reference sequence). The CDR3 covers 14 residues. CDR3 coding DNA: TGTGCCAGCAGCAACGGGACATACCCCGATGAGCAGTTCTTC. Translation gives CASSNGTYPDEQFF.

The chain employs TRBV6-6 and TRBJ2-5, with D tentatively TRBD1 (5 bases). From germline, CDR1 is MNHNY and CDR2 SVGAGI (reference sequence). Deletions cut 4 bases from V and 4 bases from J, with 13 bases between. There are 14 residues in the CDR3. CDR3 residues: CASSLHAGPETQYF. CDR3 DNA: TGTGCCAGCAGTTTACACGCAGGGCCAGAGACCCAGTACTTC.

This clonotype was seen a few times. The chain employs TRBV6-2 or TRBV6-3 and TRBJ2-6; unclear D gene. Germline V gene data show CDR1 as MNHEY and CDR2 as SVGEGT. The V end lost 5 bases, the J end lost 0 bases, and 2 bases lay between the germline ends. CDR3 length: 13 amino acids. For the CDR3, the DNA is TGTGCCAGCAGTGCCTCTGGGGCCAACGTCCTGACTTTC. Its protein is CASSASGANVLTF.

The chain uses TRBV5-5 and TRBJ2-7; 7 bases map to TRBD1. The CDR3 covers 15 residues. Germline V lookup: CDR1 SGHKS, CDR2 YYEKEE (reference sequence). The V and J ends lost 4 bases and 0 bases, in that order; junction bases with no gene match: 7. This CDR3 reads CASSLTGPYSYEQYV. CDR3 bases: TGTGCCAGCAGCCTGACAGGGCCTTACTCCTACGAGCAGTACGTC.